This TCR beta chain was retrieved from a study of shared T cell receptors in the human thymus. The assay was immunoSEQ multiplex PCR, and TCRdb's table has in-frame clones only and misses some. The sample shows about 540,000 clones, more than 75% of them seen only once. The sample also formed part of further work on human thymus T cells. That report notes: Those donating were healthy Finnish infants in corrective surgery for congenital heart defects. Thymic resections from corrective heart surgery supplied the tissue. V and J gene usage appeared biased in thymic and blood repertoires. Related research has reported that thymic repertoires overlap highly among unrelated individuals.

Material: thymocytes. This clonotype originated in a boy under two years old with a congenital heart defect.

The CDR3 DNA reads TGTGCCAGCAGAAGACAGGGCGGTTACAATGAGCAGTTCTTC. Its translation is CASRRQGGYNEQFF. The rearrangement joins TRBV25-1 to TRBJ2-1, with 7 bases identical to TRBD1. V was pared by 6 bases and J by 4 bases, with 6 bases of the junction left unmatched. The length of the CDR3 is 14 residues. The germline V gene encodes CDR1 MGHDK and CDR2 SYGVNS. Combining the CDR3 with reference TRBV25-1 and TRBJ2-1 gives the whole variable domain EADIYQTPRYLVIGTGKKITLECSQTMGHDKMYWYQQDPGMELHLIHYSYGVNSTEKGDLSSESTVSRIRTEHFPLTLESARPSHTSQYLCASRRQGGYNEQFFGPGTRLTVL.